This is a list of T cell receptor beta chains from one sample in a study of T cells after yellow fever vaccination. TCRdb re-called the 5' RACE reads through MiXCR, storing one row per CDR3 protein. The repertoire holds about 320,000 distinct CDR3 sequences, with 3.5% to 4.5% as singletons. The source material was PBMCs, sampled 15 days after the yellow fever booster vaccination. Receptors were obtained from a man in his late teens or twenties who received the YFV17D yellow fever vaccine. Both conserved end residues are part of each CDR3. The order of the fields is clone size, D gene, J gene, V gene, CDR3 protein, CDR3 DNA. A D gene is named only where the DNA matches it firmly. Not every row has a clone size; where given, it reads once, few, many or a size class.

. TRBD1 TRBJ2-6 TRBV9 CASSSPPGQGTSGANVLTF TGTGCCAGCAGCTCACCACCCGGACAGGGGACCTCTGGGGCCAACGTCCTGACTTTC
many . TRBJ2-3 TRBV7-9 CASSLMETDTQYF TGTGCCAGCAGCTTAATGGAAACAGATACGCAGTATTTT
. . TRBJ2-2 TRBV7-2 CASSLERTGELFF TGTGCCAGCAGCTTAGAAAGGACCGGGGAGCTGTTTTTT
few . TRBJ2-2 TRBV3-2 CASSQGQSTGELFF TGTGCCAGCAGCCAGGGACAGTCCACCGGGGAGCTGTTTTTT
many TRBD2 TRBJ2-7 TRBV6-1 CASSARTSGDYEQYF TGTGCCAGCAGTGCCCGGACTAGCGGGGACTACGAGCAGTACTTC
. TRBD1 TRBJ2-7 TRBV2 CASRSGGHEQYF TGTGCCAGCAGGTCAGGGGGCCACGAGCAGTACTTC
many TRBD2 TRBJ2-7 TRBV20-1 CSASKRDGYEQYF TGCAGTGCTAGTAAGCGGGATGGGTACGAGCAGTACTTC
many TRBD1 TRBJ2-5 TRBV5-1 CASSSGQTDGTQYF TGCGCCAGCAGCTCGGGACAGACGGATGGGACCCAGTACTTC
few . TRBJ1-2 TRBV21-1 CASSNGKGSYGYTF TGTGCCAGCAGCAATGGGAAGGGCTCCTATGGCTACACCTTC
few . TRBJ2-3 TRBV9 CASSAEGRPYPGQYF TGTGCCAGCAGCGCCGAGGGACGGCCCTATCCGGGGCAGTATTTT
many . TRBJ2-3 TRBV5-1 CASSLPHPRDTDTQYF TGCGCCAGCAGCTTGCCCCATCCCCGGGACACAGATACGCAGTATTTT
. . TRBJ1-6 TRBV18 CASSPSGQWNSPLHF TGTGCCAGCTCACCCAGCGGGCAATGGAATTCACCCCTCCACTTT
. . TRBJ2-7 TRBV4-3 CASSQAGNTYEQYF TGCGCCAGCAGCCAAGCAGGGAATACCTACGAGCAGTACTTC
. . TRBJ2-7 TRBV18 CASSPRDSYEQYF TGTGCCAGCTCACCCCGCGACTCCTACGAGCAGTACTTC
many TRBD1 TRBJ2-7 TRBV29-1 CSADTGTGVYEQYF TGCAGCGCCGACACCGGGACAGGGGTCTACGAGCAGTACTTC
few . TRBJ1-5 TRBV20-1 CSARRAIGGNQPQHF TGCAGTGCTAGACGGGCTATCGGCGGCAATCAGCCCCAGCATTTT
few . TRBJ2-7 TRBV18 CASSRNGQDYEQYF TGTGCCAGCTCCCGGAATGGGCAGGACTACGAGCAGTACTTC
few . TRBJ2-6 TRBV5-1 CASSLVVVTPGANVLTF TGCGCCAGCAGCTTGGTTGTGGTGACCCCTGGGGCCAACGTCCTGACTTTC
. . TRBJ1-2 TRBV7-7 CASSLVGGYTF TGTGCCAGCAGTTTAGTCGGCGGCTACACCTTC
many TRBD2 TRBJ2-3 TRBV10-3 CAISEGLAGTDTQYF TGTGCCATCAGCGAGGGACTAGCGGGCACAGATACGCAGTATTTT
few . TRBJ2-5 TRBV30 CAWSVTGRETQYF TGTGCCTGGAGTGTAACGGGGAGGGAGACCCAGTACTTC
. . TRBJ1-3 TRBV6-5 CASSYSLGNTIYF TGTGCCAGCAGTTACTCGTTAGGAAACACCATATATTTT
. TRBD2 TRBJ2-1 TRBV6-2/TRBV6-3 CASRQSGGAYNEQFF TGTGCCAGCAGACAAAGCGGGGGCGCTTACAATGAGCAGTTCTTC
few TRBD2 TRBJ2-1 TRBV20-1 CSALKGPGGNEQFF TGCAGTGCTCTTAAGGGTCCCGGGGGGAACGAGCAGTTCTTC
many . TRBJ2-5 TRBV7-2 CASSKWTEETQYF TGTGCCAGCAGCAAATGGACAGAAGAGACCCAGTACTTC
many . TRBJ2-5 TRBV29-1 CSVATGGGETQYF TGCAGCGTTGCGACGGGCGGCGGAGAGACCCAGTACTTC
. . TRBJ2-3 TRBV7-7 CASSSRGHTDTQYF TGTGCTAGCAGCTCCCGGGGCCACACAGATACGCAGTATTTT
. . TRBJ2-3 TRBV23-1 CASSQPTASTDTQYF TGCGCCAGCAGTCAACCGACAGCGAGCACAGATACGCAGTATTTT
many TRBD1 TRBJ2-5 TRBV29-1 CSVLDRVKTQYF TGCAGCGTGCTGGACAGGGTAAAGACCCAGTACTTC
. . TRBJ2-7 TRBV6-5 CASSYGTPLGEQYF TGTGCCAGCAGTTACGGGACCCCCCTCGGCGAGCAGTACTTC
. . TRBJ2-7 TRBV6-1 CASSAAAGGVFYEQYF TGTGCCAGCAGTGCCGCAGCAGGGGGGGTCTTCTACGAGCAGTACTTC
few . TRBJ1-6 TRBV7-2 CASTPQSNSPLHF TGTGCCAGCACCCCGCAGTCTAATTCACCCCTCCACTTT
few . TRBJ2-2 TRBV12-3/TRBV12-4 CASSPLITGELFF TGTGCCAGCAGTCCACTGATCACCGGGGAGCTGTTTTTT
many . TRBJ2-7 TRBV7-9 CASSLDLLQYF TGTGCCAGCAGCTTAGATTTGTTGCAGTACTTC
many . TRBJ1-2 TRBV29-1 CSVQGHLNYGYTF TGCAGCGTCCAGGGACACCTTAACTATGGCTACACCTTC
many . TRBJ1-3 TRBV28 CASSSGRVGYTIYF TGTGCCAGCAGTTCCGGCAGGGTTGGGTACACCATATATTTT
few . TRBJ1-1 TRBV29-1 CSVVREGTEAFF TGCAGCGTTGTCAGGGAGGGCACTGAAGCTTTCTTT
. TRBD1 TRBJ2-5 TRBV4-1 CASSPLDRDQETQYF TGCGCCAGCAGCCCTCTGGACAGGGACCAAGAGACCCAGTACTTC
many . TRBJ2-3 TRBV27 CASSTRHDTDTQYF TGTGCCAGCAGTACGAGACACGACACAGATACGCAGTATTTT
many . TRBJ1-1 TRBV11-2 CASSLSSSLNTEAFF TGTGCCAGCAGCTTAAGTAGTTCGTTGAACACTGAAGCTTTCTTT
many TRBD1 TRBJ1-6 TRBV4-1 CASSQRGGQGFSSYNSPLHF TGCGCCAGCAGCCAACGGGGGGGACAGGGGTTTAGCTCCTATAATTCACCCCTCCACTTT
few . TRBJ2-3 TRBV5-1 CASSLFRTDTQYF TGCGCCAGCAGCTTGTTTAGAACAGATACGCAGTATTTT
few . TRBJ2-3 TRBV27 CASSFRGIVTDTQYF TGTGCCAGCAGTTTTCGGGGAATTGTCACAGATACGCAGTATTTT
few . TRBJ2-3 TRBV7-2 CASRLQGPITDTQYF TGTGCGAGCCGGCTTCAGGGACCGATCACAGATACGCAGTATTTT
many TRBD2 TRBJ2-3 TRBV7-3 CASSSGLAGRTDTQYF TGTGCCAGCAGCTCCGGACTAGCGGGACGCACAGATACGCAGTATTTT
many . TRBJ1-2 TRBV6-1 CASSDRGNDYGYTF TGTGCCAGCAGTGACAGGGGAAACGACTATGGCTACACCTTC
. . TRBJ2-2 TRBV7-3 CASSQPRTRTDNTGELFF TGTGCCAGCAGCCAACCTCGTACGCGGACGGACAACACCGGGGAGCTGTTTTTT
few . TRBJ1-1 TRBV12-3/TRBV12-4 CASAKGRGTEAFF TGTGCCAGCGCAAAGGGGAGGGGCACTGAAGCTTTCTTT
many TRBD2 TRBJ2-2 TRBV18 CASSPAGVLNTGELFF TGTGCCAGCTCACCCGCGGGGGTCCTGAACACCGGGGAGCTGTTTTTT
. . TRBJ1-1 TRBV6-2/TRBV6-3 CASSYSPRTTPGRTFF TGTGCCAGCAGTTACTCGCCCCGGACAACGCCAGGTCGAACTTTCTTT
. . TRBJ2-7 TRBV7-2 CASTGGDTMKEQYF TGTGCCAGCACCGGAGGGGACACCATGAAAGAGCAGTACTTC
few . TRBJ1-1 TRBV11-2 CASSFPRGGTEAFF TGTGCCAGCAGCTTCCCCAGGGGAGGCACTGAAGCTTTCTTT
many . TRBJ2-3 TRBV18 CASSPDSTDTQYF TGTGCCAGCTCACCGGACAGCACAGATACGCAGTATTTT
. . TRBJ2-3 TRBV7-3 CASSLYIADTQYF TGTGCCAGCAGCTTATATATAGCAGATACGCAGTATTTT
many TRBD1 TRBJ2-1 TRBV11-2 CASSFDRGNYNEQFF TGTGCCAGCAGCTTCGACAGGGGGAACTACAATGAGCAGTTCTTC
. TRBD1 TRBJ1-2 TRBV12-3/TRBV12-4 CASSPPGQGLVGYTF TGTGCCAGCAGTCCCCCAGGACAGGGGTTAGTTGGCTACACCTTC
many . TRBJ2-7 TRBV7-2 CASSPLPGGTDEQYF TGTGCCAGCAGCCCTTTACCCGGCGGGACCGACGAGCAGTACTTC
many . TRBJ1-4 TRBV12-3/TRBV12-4 CASRPGTADWDEKLFF TGTGCCAGCAGACCGGGGACCGCAGACTGGGATGAAAAACTGTTTTTT
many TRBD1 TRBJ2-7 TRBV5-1 CASSLGTGIHEQYF TGCGCCAGCAGCCTAGGGACAGGGATCCACGAGCAGTACTTC
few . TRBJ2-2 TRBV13 CASSYPRQAMGNTGELFF TGTGCCAGCAGCTACCCGCGGCAGGCCATGGGGAACACCGGGGAGCTGTTTTTT